A single sample gave rise to the 5 T cell receptor beta chains below, sequenced in a study of OX40 agonist ivuxolimab in advanced cancers. Repertoires were generated with immunoSEQ multiplex PCR, while TCRdb's copy carries only in-frame clones and drops some. The sample consists of more than 50,000 clones, about 90% of them appearing once. The sample in question was CD4+ or CD8+ T cells sorted from blood, obtained in a trial of the OX40 agonist ivuxolimab. Every receptor here comes from an adult with an advanced solid tumor such as melanoma, head and neck, liver or kidney cancer.

CDR3 loop: CASSLASGNYNEQFF. The CDR3 DNA follows: TGTGCCAGCAGCTTGGCGTCAGGGAACTACAATGAGCAGTTCTTC. The chain carries TRBV5-4 and TRBJ2-1; D may be TRBD1 (5 bases). CDR1 and CDR2 (germline): SGHNT, YYREEE (reference sequence). Trimming shortened V by 0 bases and J by 3 bases, and 10 bases separated the two germline ends. The CDR3 is 15 residues long.

This rearrangement joins TRBV14 to TRBJ1-6, with D possibly being TRBD1 (6 bases). CDR1 is SGHDN, CDR2 FVKESK, per germline. V shed 4 bases and J shed 6 bases, with 7 bases lying between them. The CDR3 totals 13 residues. In nucleotides, the CDR3 is TGTGCCAGCAGCCTACAGGGTAATTCACCCCTCCACTTT. Amino acid sequence: CASSLQGNSPLHF.

The chain recombines TRBV6-5 with TRBJ1-4, with TRBD1 identical over 7 bases. The CDR3 length is 15 residues. From germline, CDR1 is MNHEY and CDR2 SVGAGI. V was pared by 5 bases and J by 4 bases, with 7 bases of the junction left unmatched. The CDR3 reads CASSVYRGLNEKLFF. The CDR3 nucleotides are TGTGCCAGCAGTGTTTACAGGGGCCTTAATGAAAAACTGTTTTTT.

This chain connects TRBV5-4 to TRBJ2-5, with 7 bases identical to TRBD1. Germline V gives CDR1 SGHNT, CDR2 YYREEE (reference sequence). V was clipped by 4 bases and J by 4 bases; unmatched bases: 7. This CDR3 is built from 14 residues. CDR3 in amino acids: CASSLGQSGETQYF. CDR3 DNA: TGTGCCAGCAGCCTGGGACAGTCGGGAGAGACCCAGTACTTC. The full variable domain, its missing parts supplied by reference TRBV5-4 and TRBJ2-5, is ETGVTQSPTHLIKTRGQQVTLRCSSQSGHNTVSWYQQALGQGPQFIFQYYREEENGRGNFPPRFSGLQFPNYSSELNVNALELDDSALYLCASSLGQSGETQYFGPGTRLLVL.

The V call is TRBV15, the J call TRBJ2-3; 8 nucleotides agree with TRBD1. Trimming cost V 7 bases and J 3 bases; bases outside gene matches: 3. Germline V gene data show CDR1 as LNHNV and CDR2 as YYDKDF (reference sequence). The CDR3 length is 13 residues. The CDR3 loop is CATTGQGTDTQYF. The CDR3 coding sequence is TGTGCCACCACCGGACAGGGAACAGATACGCAGTATTTT.